Sequencing of this T cell receptor (beta chain) was carried out in a study of T cell repertoires in cytomegalovirus infection. MiXCR, run by TCRdb on the reads, gives a single entry per CDR3 protein. The table lists more than 400,000 distinct CDR3 sequences, roughly 29% of them singletons. Deletions cut 0 bases from V and 4 bases from J, with 6 bases between. Germline loops: CDR1 MNHEY, CDR2 SVGEGT. CDR3 length: 13 residues. The rearrangement uses TRBV6-2 or TRBV6-3 and TRBJ1-1; D remains unclear. The TCR comes from a human donor in good health (CMV status not recorded). Some clones in this sample may be carry-over from other donors' samples. Sequenced: PBMCs. The CDR3 nucleotides read TGTGCCAGCAGTTACTCTGCGAGCACTGAAGCTTTCTTT. This sequence encodes CASSYSASTEAFF.